This T cell receptor (beta chain) appears in the sequencing data of a study of blood T cell repertoires in COVID-19. Turning to the study itself: Samples representing acute and convalescent COVID-19 were sourced from the United States, Italy and Spain. Sources were T cells, B-cell-depleted T cells, or PBMCs; the material itself was cDNA or gDNA.

Per the authors' pipeline: Reference gene primer amplification yielded estimated nucleated cell counts. Clones were read by immunoSEQ multiplex PCR, and TCRdb kept only the in-frame ones, dropping some. V, J and clone size reflect that table, while D and trimming were determined from the DNA. The sample holds roughly 120,000 clones, roughly 86% seen once. The V segment lost 6 bases and the J segment 8 bases; nucleotides outside the gene matches: 7. The CDR3 is 13 residues long. The source material was peripheral blood. The V call is TRBV12-3 or TRBV12-4, the J call TRBJ2-1, with 7 bases aligning to TRBD1. This TCR was recovered from a man aged 35-49 years with acute or convalescent COVID-19. The CDR3 is CASRPGGRDEQFF. CDR3 coding DNA: TGTGCCAGCAGGCCAGGGGGAAGGGATGAGCAGTTCTTC.